This TCR beta chain stems from a study of cytomegalovirus exposure and HLA in healthy donors. Whole-study results and caveats: Rare sequences made up most TCRs, while some public TCRs were found in many donors. Later work found that TCR association rates differed between HLA loci; DRB1 had the most and HLA-C the fewest. A reported reduction in N-insertions relative to the 666-donor mean was seen in an Asian-associated ancestry cluster in a later analysis.

Remarks on this clone: Its target is unknown.

The PCR made use of 60 Vbeta and 13 Jbeta primers. Per the study methods: Unique TCR beta chains numbered around 80 million in a later analysis, with roughly 10 million shared. Assay used: immunoSEQ multiplex PCR; TCRdb lists only in-frame clones, some missing. V and J calls and clone size follow that table, whereas D and trimming were derived from the DNA. The sample lists 100,000 or so clones; over 70% were seen once. Germline values: CDR1 SQVTM, CDR2 ANQGSEA. The V gene lost 4 bases and the J gene lost 4 bases, with 16 bases spanning the gap. The CDR3 covers 14 residues. This sequence originates from a male donor in good health and CMV-seronegative. V usage is TRBV29-1 and J usage is TRBJ1-1, with D uncertain. Sequenced input: PBMCs. The chain's CDR3 is CSVVTSMGSTEAFF. The CDR3 bases are TGCAGCGTTGTAACCAGCATGGGGAGCACTGAAGCTTTCTTT.